This passage covers 18 T cell receptor beta chains from one sample sequenced in a study of blood T cell repertoires in COVID-19. Generated by immunoSEQ multiplex PCR, the TCRdb table keeps only in-frame clones and is missing some. The table includes over 70,000 clones, over 70% detected once. The material sequenced was peripheral blood. The receptors originated from a woman of 80 years or more with acute or convalescent COVID-19.

The chain employs TRBV20-1 and TRBJ1-2; 7 nucleotides agree with TRBD1. The CDR3 length is 13 residues. Germline lookup yields CDR1 DFQATT and CDR2 SNEGSKA (reference sequence). V shed 3 bases and J 4 bases; nucleotides not matched to a gene: 5. This chain's CDR3 is CSASLPGGYGYTF. In nucleotides, the CDR3 is TGCAGTGCTAGTCTTCCAGGGGGCTATGGCTACACCTTC.

This chain uses TRBV6-2 or TRBV6-3 with TRBJ2-3; the D gene is possibly TRBD2 (5 bases). Per the germline V gene, CDR1 is MNHEY and CDR2 is SVGEGT. The V gene lost 2 bases and the J gene lost 0 bases, with 9 bases spanning the gap. The CDR3 loop spans 15 amino acids. CDR3 residues: CASSYIGVSTDTQYF. CDR3 sequence (DNA): TGTGCCAGCAGTTACATCGGGGTAAGCACAGATACGCAGTATTTT.

This clone was detected ten times or more. This chain uses TRBV5-6 with TRBJ1-2; tentative D call: TRBD1 (6 bases). V shed 1 base and J shed 7 bases, with 14 bases lying between them. Germline CDR1 reads SGHDT; CDR2 reads YYEEEE. This CDR3 region has 14 residues. The DNA of the CDR3 is TGTGCCAGCAGCTTGTCGGCAGGGGTTGGTGGCTACACCTTC. Amino acid sequence: CASSLSAGVGGYTF.

The J gene is TRBJ2-5, the V gene TRBV20-1, with 9 nucleotides matching TRBD1. Germline trimming cut 3 bases from V and 1 base from J; bases unmatched to any gene: 15. The CDR3 consists of 18 residues. The germline CDR1 and CDR2 sequences are DFQATT and SNEGSKA (reference sequence). The CDR3 sequence is CSASGESRQGGAQETQYF. DNA for the CDR3: TGCAGTGCTAGTGGGGAGTCTCGACAGGGGGGCGCCCAAGAGACCCAGTACTTC.

V and J are TRBV5-6 and TRBJ2-7; 7 nucleotides line up with TRBD1. J lost 1 base, V lost 4 bases, and 5 bases had no gene match. Germline V gene lookup returns CDR1 SGHDT and CDR2 YYEEEE. The CDR3 spans 14 residues. The CDR3 DNA follows: TGTGCCAGCAGCCTCGGACAGGCGTCCTACGAGCAGTACTTC. Amino acid sequence: CASSLGQASYEQYF.

This rearrangement joins TRBV28 to TRBJ1-4; D possibly corresponds to TRBD1 (6 bases). V dropped 1 base and J dropped 8 bases, with 11 bases sitting between them. Germline loops: CDR1 MDHEN, CDR2 SYDVKM. CDR3 length: 14 amino acids. CDR3 loop: CASSLSGGREKLFF. The CDR3 DNA is TGTGCCAGCAGTTTATCCGGGGGGCGGGAAAAACTGTTTTTT.

For this clone: A read error may account for a junction end that differs from germline. J is TRBJ2-5 and V is TRBV7-9; TRBD2 matches 9 bases. CDR3 length: 16 residues. Germline V gene sequence: CDR1 SEHNR, CDR2 FQNEAQ (reference sequence). CDR3 DNA sequence: TGTGCCAGCAGCCTAGCGGGGTCTCCTAGGGGGGAGACCCAGTACTTC. Its translation is CASSLAGSPRGETQYF.

The J gene is TRBJ1-1, the V gene TRBV11-2; D unresolved. Germline loops: CDR1 SGHAT, CDR2 FQNNGV. The V and J ends lost 5 bases and 4 bases respectively, with 17 bases between them. The CDR3 sequence is 15 residues long. The CDR3 DNA reads as TGTGCCAGCAGCCCGCGGGGTCCAACGGGCACTGAAGCTTTCTTT. Its protein is CASSPRGPTGTEAFF.

The gene calls are TRBV5-8 and TRBJ2-6, with D possibly matching TRBD2 (5 bases). The length of the CDR3 is 15 residues. The germline V and J ends were trimmed by 7 bases and 0 bases, with 11 bases remaining between them. Per germline, CDR1 SGHTS and CDR2 YDEGEE. In DNA form, the CDR3 reads TGTGCCAGCTCCGGACTCAACTCTGGGGCCAACGTCCTGACTTTC. Its translation: CASSGLNSGANVLTF.

The rearrangement uses TRBV7-9 and TRBJ1-1; TRBD1 might be the D (5 bases). The CDR3 is 15 amino acids. V was shortened by 3 bases and J by 3 bases, with 14 bases between the two germline ends. Germline CDR1 and CDR2: SEHNR and FQNEAQ (reference sequence). CDR3 loop: CASSFNSRGDTEAFF. The CDR3 DNA is TGTGCCAGCAGCTTCAACTCCCGGGGGGACACTGAAGCTTTCTTT.

The chain recombines TRBV25-1 with TRBJ1-6; D might be TRBD1 (6 bases). V was shortened by 3 bases and J by 8 bases, with 14 bases between the two germline ends. In germline, CDR1 is MGHDK, CDR2 SYGVNS. This CDR3 comprises 15 residues. The CDR3: CASSETPQGDSPLHF. The CDR3 coding sequence is TGTGCCAGCAGTGAGACTCCACAGGGAGATTCACCCCTCCACTTT. The full variable domain, rest sourced from reference TRBV25-1 and TRBJ1-6, is EADIYQTPRYLVIGTGKKITLECSQTMGHDKMYWYQQDPGMELHLIHYSYGVNSTEKGDLSSESTVSRIRTEHFPLTLESARPSHTSQYLCASSETPQGDSPLHFGNGTRLTVT.

The J gene is TRBJ1-2, the V gene TRBV7-2; D not certain. Germline CDR1 and CDR2: SGHTA and FQGNSA. There are 13 residues in the CDR3. The germline V and J ends were trimmed by 7 bases and 4 bases, with 13 bases remaining between them. CDR3 region: CASMSPVGYGYTF. The DNA of the CDR3 is TGTGCCAGCATGAGCCCCGTCGGCTATGGCTACACCTTC.

The rearrangement uses TRBV11-2 and TRBJ2-7; D is possibly TRBD1 (6 bases). V was shortened by 0 bases and J by 4 bases, with 13 bases between the two germline ends. The CDR3 is made up of 15 amino acids. Germline V gene data show CDR1 as SGHAT and CDR2 as FQNNGV. CDR3 DNA sequence: TGTGCCAGCAGCTTAGAAGGGGTAGGGGGATACGAGCAGTACTTC. It is translated as CASSLEGVGGYEQYF. The entire variable domain, with the rest obtained from reference TRBV11-2 and TRBJ2-7, is as follows: EAGVAQSPRYKIIEKRQSVAFWCNPISGHATLYWYQQILGQGPKLLIQFQNNGVVDDSQLPKDRFSAERLKGVDSTLKIQPAKLEDSAVYLCASSLEGVGGYEQYFGPGTRLTVT.

This clone occurred once. This chain joins TRBV10-3 and TRBJ2-7, with 8 bases that match TRBD1. The germline CDR1 and CDR2 sequences are ENHRY and SYGVKD. V was clipped by 8 bases and J by 3 bases; unmatched bases: 6. There are 13 residues in the CDR3. The CDR3 DNA is TGTGCCATCCGGACAGGGACCCGCTACGAGCAGTACTTC. It specifies CAIRTGTRYEQYF.

V usage is TRBV2 and J usage is TRBJ1-6; possibly TRBD1 for D (5 bases). CDR3 length: 14 amino acids. Germline V gene sequence: CDR1 SNHLY, CDR2 FYNNEI. The V and J ends lost 2 bases and 11 bases respectively, with 13 bases between them. This CDR3 is CASSEIRDWAPLHF. The CDR3 nucleotides are TGTGCCAGCAGTGAAATCCGGGACTGGGCACCCCTCCACTTT.

The chain has TRBV6-1 and TRBJ1-6; D unclear. Germline V lookup: CDR1 MNHNS, CDR2 SASEGT. Trimming left V 3 bases short and J 7 bases short, with 16 bases between. There are 16 residues in the CDR3. The CDR3 DNA sequence: TGTGCCAGCAGTGAGTTTCTGATTCAGGCCAATTCACCCCTCCACTTT. Protein sequence: CASSEFLIQANSPLHF.

The rearrangement joins TRBV7-2 to TRBJ1-2; TRBD1 might be the D (6 bases). CDR1 and CDR2 (germline): SGHTA, FQGNSA. V dropped 1 base and J dropped 6 bases, with 15 bases sitting between them. The CDR3 sequence is 15 residues long. CDR3: CASSLVVGGENGYTF. CDR3 DNA sequence: TGTGCCAGCAGCTTAGTTGTAGGGGGTGAAAATGGCTACACCTTC. Full variable domain (rest looked up from reference TRBV7-2 and TRBJ1-2): GAGVSQSPSNKVTEKGKDVELRCDPISGHTALYWYRQSLGQGLEFLIYFQGNSAPDKSGLPSDRFSAERTGGSVSTLTIQRTQQEDSAVYLCASSLVVGGENGYTFGSGTRLTVV.

V usage is TRBV19 and J usage is TRBJ1-5; tentative D call: TRBD1 (6 bases). The V gene lost 3 bases and the J gene lost 3 bases, with 15 bases spanning the gap. The germline V gene encodes CDR1 LNHDA and CDR2 SQIVND (reference sequence). The CDR3 sequence is 16 residues long. CDR3 sequence reads: CASSIRTRGNNQPQHF. The CDR3 region has the DNA TGTGCCAGTAGTATTCGCACCAGGGGAAACAATCAGCCCCAGCATTTT. The full variable domain, its missing parts supplied by reference TRBV19 and TRBJ1-5, is DGGITQSPKYLFRKEGQNVTLSCEQNLNHDAMYWYRQDPGQGLRLIYYSQIVNDFQKGDIAEGYSVSREKKESFPLTVTSAQKNPTAFYLCASSIRTRGNNQPQHFGDGTRLSIL.